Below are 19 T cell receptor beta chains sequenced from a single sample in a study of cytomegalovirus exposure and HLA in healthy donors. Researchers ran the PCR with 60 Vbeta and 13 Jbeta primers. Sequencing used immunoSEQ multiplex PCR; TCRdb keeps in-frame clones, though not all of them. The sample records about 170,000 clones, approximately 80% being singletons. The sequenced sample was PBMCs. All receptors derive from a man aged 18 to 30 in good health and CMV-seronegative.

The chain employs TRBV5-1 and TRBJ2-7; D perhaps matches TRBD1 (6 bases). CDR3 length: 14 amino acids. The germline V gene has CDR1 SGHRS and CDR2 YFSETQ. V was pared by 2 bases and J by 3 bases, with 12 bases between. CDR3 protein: CASSFSTGNYEQYF. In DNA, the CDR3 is TGCGCCAGCAGCTTTTCCACAGGGAACTACGAGCAGTACTTC.

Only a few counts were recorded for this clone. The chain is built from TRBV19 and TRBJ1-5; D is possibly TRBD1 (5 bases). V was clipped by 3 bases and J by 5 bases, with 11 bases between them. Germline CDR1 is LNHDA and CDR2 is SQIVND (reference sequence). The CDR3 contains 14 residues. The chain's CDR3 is CASSISGGDQPQHF. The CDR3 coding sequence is TGTGCCAGTAGTATCTCCGGGGGGGATCAGCCCCAGCATTTT.

CDR3 bases: TGTGCCAGCAGCGTTGGCAGGGGTCGAGCTTTCTTT. The encoded protein is CASSVGRGRAFF. The chain combines TRBV9 with TRBJ1-1; TRBD1 might be the D (6 bases). The CDR3 is 12 residues long. V dropped 2 bases and J dropped 10 bases, with 12 bases sitting between them. CDR1 and CDR2 (germline): SGDLS, YYNGEE.

The CDR3 nucleotides are TGTGCCAGTAGTATAGGGGGGGGACAGGCGGCTCAGCCCCAGCATTTT. Translating gives CASSIGGGQAAQPQHF. The chain uses TRBV19 and TRBJ1-5, with 8 bases aligning to TRBD1. The CDR3 spans 16 residues. Germline V gives CDR1 LNHDA, CDR2 SQIVND (reference sequence). Trimming removed 1 base from V and 6 bases from J; junction bases left unmatched: 8.

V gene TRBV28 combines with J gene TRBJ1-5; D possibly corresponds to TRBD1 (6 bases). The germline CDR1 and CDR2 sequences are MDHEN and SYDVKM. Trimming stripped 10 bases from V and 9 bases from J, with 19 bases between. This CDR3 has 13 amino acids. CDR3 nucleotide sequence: TGTGCCACCCGAGCCAGGGGCGAGAGGCCCCAGCATTTT. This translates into CATRARGERPQHF.

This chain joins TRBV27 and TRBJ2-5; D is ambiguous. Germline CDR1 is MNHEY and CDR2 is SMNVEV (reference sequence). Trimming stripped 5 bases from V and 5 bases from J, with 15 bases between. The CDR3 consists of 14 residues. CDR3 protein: CASSILPYSETQYF. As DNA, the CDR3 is TGTGCCAGCAGTATCCTCCCCTATTCGGAGACCCAGTACTTC.

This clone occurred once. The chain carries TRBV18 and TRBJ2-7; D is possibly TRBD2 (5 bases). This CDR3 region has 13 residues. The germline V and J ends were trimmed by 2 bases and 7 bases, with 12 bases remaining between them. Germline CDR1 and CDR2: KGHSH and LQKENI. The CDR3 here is CASSPKGGREQYF. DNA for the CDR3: TGTGCCAGCTCACCAAAAGGAGGTAGGGAGCAGTACTTC.

The CDR3 bases are TGCAGTGCTAGAATTAGGGGCGAGCAGTACTTC. It encodes CSARIRGEQYF. V is TRBV20-1 and J is TRBJ2-7; the D gene is possibly TRBD1 (5 bases). The CDR3 sequence is 11 residues long. V was pared by 2 bases and J by 6 bases, with 8 bases between. Looked up from germline, CDR1 is DFQATT and CDR2 is SNEGSKA (reference sequence).

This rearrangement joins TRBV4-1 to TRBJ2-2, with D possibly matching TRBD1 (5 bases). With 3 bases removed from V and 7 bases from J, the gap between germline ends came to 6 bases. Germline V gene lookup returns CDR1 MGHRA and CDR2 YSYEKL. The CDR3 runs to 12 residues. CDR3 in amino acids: CASSHQGGELFF. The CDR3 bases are TGCGCCAGCAGCCACCAGGGCGGGGAGCTGTTTTTT.

CDR3: CSVEPQGSYTEAFF. The CDR3 DNA sequence: TGCAGCGTTGAGCCTCAGGGCTCCTACACTGAAGCTTTCTTT. The V and J genes are TRBV29-1 and TRBJ1-1; possible D gene TRBD1, 5 bases. CDR3 size: 14 residues. With 3 bases removed from V and 3 bases from J, the gap between germline ends came to 14 bases. Germline V lookup: CDR1 SQVTM, CDR2 ANQGSEA.

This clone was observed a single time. The CDR3 DNA follows: TGTGCCAGCAGTATACGACAGGGGGGACAGCCCCAGCATTTT. Protein product: CASSIRQGGQPQHF. The V gene is TRBV27, the J gene TRBJ1-5; TRBD1 aligns across 9 bases. The CDR3 consists of 14 residues. With V trimmed by 5 bases and J by 7 bases, 6 bases remained unmatched. Germline V gene data show CDR1 as MNHEY and CDR2 as SMNVEV (reference sequence).

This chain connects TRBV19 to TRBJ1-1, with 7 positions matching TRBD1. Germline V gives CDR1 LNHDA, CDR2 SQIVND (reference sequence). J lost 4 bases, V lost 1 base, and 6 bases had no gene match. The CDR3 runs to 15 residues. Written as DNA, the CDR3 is TGTGCCAGTAGTATAGGTAGGGGGCGAGGCACTGAAGCTTTCTTT. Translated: CASSIGRGRGTEAFF. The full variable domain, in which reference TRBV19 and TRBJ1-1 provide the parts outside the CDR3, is DGGITQSPKYLFRKEGQNVTLSCEQNLNHDAMYWYRQDPGQGLRLIYYSQIVNDFQKGDIAEGYSVSREKKESFPLTVTSAQKNPTAFYLCASSIGRGRGTEAFFGQGTRLTVV.

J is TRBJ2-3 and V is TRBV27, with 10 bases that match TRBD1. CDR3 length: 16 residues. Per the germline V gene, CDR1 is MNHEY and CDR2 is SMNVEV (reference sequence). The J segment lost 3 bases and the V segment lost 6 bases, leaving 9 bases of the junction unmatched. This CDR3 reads CASRRQGARLTDTQYF. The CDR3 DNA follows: TGTGCCAGCAGGCGACAGGGGGCGCGACTAACAGATACGCAGTATTTT.

CDR3 nucleotide sequence: TGTGCCAGCAGTTACCGACAGTATAATTCACCCCTCCACTTT. This encodes CASSYRQYNSPLHF. The chain has TRBV6-5 and TRBJ1-6; the D gene is possibly TRBD1 (5 bases). Trimming pared 2 bases from V and 4 bases from J, leaving 6 bases between. Germline loops: CDR1 MNHEY, CDR2 SVGAGI. The CDR3 loop spans 14 amino acids.

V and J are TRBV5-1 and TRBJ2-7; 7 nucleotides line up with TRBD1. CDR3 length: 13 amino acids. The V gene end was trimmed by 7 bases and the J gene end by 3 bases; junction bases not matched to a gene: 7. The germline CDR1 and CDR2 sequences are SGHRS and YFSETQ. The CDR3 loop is CASGRTGNYEQYF. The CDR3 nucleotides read TGCGCCAGCGGACGGACAGGTAACTACGAGCAGTACTTC.

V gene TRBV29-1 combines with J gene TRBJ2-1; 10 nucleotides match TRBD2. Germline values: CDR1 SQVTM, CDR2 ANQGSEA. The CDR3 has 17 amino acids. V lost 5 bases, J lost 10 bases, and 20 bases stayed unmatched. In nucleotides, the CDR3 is TGCAGCGTTCTTGGGTGGAAGCGGGAGGGCTTGAGGAGGGAGCAGTTCTTC. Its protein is CSVLGWKREGLRREQFF.

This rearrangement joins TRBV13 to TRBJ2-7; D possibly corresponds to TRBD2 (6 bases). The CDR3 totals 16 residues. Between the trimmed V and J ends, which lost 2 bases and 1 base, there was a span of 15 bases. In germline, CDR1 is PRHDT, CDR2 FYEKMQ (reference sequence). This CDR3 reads CASSLSEQGLSYEQYF. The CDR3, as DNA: TGTGCCAGCAGCTTATCCGAGCAGGGACTTTCCTACGAGCAGTACTTC.

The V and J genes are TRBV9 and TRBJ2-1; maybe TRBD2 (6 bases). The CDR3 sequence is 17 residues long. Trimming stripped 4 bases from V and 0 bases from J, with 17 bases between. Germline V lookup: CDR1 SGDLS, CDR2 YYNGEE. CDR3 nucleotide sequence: TGTGCCAGCAGCAAAGGGAGGACCCTTAGCTCCTACAATGAGCAGTTCTTC. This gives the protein CASSKGRTLSSYNEQFF.

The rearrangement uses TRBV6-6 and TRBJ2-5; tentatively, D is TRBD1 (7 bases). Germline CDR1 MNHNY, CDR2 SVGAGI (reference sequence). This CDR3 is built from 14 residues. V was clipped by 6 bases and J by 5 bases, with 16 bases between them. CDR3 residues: CASRVTGRRETQYF. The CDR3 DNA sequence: TGTGCCAGCAGGGTGACAGGGAGGAGGGAGACCCAGTACTTC.